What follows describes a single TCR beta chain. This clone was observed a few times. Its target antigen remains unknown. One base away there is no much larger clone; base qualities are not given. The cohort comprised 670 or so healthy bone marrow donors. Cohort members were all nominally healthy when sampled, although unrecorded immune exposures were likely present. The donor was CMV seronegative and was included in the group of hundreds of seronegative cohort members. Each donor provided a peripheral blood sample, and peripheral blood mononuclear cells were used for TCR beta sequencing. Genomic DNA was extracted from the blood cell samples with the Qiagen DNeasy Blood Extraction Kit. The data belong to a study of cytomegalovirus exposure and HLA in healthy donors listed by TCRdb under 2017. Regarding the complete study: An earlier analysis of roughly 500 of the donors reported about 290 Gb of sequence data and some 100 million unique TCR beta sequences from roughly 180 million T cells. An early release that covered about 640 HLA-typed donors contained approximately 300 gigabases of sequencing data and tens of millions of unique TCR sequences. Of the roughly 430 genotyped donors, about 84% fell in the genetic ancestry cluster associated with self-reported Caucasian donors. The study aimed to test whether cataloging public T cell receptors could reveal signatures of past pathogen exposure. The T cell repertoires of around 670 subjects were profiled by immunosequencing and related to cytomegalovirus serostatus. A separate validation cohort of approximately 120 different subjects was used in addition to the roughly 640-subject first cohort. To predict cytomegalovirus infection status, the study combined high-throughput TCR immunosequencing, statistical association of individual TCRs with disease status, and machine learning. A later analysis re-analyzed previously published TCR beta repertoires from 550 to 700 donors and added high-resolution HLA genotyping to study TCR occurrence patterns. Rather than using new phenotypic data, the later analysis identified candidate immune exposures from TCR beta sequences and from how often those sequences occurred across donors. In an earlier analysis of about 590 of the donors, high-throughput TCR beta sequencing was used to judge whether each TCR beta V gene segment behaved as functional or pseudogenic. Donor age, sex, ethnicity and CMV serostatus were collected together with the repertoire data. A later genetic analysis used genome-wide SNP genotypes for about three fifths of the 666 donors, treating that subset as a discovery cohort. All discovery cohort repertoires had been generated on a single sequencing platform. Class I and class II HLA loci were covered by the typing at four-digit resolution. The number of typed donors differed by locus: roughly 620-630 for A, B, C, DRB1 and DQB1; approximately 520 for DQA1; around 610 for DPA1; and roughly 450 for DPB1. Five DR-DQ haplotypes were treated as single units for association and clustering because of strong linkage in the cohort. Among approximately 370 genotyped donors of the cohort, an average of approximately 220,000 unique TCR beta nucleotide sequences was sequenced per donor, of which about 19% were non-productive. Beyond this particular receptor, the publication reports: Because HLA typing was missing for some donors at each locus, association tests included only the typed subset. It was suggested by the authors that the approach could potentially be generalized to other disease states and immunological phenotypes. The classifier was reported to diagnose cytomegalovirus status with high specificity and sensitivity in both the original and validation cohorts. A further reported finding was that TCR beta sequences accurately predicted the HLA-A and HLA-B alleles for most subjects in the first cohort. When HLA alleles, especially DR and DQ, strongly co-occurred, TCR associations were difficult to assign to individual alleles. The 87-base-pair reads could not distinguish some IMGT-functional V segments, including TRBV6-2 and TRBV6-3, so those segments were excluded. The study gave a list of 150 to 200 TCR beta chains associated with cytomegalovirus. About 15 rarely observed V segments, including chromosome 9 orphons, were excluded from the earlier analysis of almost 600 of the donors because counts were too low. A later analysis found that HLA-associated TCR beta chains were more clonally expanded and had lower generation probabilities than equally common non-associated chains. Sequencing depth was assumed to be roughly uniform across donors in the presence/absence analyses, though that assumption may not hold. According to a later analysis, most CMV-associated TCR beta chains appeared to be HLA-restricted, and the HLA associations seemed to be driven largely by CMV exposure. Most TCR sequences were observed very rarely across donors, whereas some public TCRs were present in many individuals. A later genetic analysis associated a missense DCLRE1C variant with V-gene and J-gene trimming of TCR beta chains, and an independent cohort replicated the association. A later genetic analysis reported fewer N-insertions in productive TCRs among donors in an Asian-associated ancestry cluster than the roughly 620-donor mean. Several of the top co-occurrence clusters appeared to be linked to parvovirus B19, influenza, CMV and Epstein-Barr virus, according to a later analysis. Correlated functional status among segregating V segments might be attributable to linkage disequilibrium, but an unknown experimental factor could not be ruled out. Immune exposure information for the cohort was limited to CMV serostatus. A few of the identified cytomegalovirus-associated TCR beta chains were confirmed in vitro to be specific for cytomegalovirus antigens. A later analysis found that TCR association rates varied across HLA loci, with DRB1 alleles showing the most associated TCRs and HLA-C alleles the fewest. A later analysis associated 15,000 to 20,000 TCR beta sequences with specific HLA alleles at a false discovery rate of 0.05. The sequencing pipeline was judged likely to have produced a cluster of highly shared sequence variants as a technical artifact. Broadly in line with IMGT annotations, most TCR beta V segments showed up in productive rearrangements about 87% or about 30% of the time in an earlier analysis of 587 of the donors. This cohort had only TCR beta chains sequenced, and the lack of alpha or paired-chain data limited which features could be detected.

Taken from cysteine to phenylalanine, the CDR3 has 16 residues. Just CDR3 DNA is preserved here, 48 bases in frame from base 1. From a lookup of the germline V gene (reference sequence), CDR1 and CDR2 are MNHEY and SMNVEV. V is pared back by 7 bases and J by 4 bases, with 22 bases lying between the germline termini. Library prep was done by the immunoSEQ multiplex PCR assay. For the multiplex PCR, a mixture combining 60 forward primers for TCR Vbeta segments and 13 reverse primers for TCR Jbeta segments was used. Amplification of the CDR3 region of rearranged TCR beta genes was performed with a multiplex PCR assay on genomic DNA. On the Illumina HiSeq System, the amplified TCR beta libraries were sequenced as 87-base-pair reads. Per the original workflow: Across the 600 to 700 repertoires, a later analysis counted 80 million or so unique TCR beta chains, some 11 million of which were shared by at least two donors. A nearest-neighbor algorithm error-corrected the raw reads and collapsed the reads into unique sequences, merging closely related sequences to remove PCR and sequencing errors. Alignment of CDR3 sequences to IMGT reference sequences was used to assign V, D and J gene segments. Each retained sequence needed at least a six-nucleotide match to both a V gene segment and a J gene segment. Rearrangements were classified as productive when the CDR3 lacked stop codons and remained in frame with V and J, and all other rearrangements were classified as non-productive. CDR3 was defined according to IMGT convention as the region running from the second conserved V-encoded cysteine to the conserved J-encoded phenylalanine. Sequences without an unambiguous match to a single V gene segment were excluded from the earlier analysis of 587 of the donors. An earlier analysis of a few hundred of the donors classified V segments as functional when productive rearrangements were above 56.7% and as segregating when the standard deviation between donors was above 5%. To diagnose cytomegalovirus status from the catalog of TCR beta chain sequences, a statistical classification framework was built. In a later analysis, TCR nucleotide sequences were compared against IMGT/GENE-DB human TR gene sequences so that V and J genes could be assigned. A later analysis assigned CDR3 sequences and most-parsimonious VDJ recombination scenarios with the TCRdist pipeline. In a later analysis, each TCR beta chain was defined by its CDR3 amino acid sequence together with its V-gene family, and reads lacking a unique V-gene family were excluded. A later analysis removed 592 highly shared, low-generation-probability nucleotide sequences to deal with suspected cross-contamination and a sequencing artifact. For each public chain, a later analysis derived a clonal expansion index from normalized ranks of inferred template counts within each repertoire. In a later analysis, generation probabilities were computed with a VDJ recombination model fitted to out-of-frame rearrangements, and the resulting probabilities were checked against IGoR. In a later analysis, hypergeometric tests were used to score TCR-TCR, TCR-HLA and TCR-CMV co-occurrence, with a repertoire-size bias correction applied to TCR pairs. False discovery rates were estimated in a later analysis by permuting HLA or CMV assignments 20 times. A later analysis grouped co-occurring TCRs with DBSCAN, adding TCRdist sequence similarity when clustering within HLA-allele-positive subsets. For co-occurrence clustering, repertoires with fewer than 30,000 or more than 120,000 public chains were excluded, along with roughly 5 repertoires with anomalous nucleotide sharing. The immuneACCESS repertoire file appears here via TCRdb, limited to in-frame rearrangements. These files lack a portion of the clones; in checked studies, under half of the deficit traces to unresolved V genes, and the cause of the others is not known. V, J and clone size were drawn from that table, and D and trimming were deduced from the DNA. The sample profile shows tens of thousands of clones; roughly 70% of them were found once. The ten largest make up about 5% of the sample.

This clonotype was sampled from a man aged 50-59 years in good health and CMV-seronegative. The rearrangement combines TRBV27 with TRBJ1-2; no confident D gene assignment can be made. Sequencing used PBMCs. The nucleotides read TGTGCCAGCACCCTGAAAAAGCGGGTCACAAGCTATGGCTACACCTTC. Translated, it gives CASTLKKRVTSYGYTF.